The 6 T cell receptor beta chains below all came from one sample that was sequenced in a study of CD8+CD57+ T cells in acquired aplastic anemia. Patients picked for sequencing had shown CD8+CD57+ cell expansion detected by flow cytometry. TCR beta VDJ and CDR3 profiling used genomic DNA as template. One entry per CDR3 protein results from TCRdb running MiXCR on the reads. The data contain about 170,000 distinct CDR3 sequences, more than 45% of them singletons. The sequenced material came from sorted CD4+, CD8+, or CD8+CD57+ T cells (not recorded which) from PBMCs. The receptors were sampled from a human donor with aplastic anemia.

Points on this clonotype: A much larger clone is a single base away; this may be a read error. The chain carries TRBV6-2 or TRBV6-3 and TRBJ1-6, with 10 bases identical to TRBD1. Germline values: CDR1 MNHEY, CDR2 SVGEGT. CDR3 length equals 16 residues. With 4 bases clipped from V and 5 bases from J, the junction kept 5 bases outside the gene matches. The CDR3 nucleotides read TGTGCCAGCAGTTGCAGGACAGGGGGGAATAATTCACCCCTCCACTTT. As protein: CASSCRTGGNNSPLHF.

Of note for this clonotype: A single base separates this from a much larger clone, so it may be a read error. This chain connects TRBV12-3 or TRBV12-4 to TRBJ1-2, with D maybe TRBD1 (5 bases). The CDR3 is 13 residues long. The CDR3 DNA is TGTGCCAGCAGTCACCGTGGGGGAACTGGCTGCACCTTC. Translated, it gives CASSHRGGTGCTF.

The CDR3 DNA reads TGTGCCATCAGGCCCCTGGACAGGGGAGGGTCCGAGCAGTACTTC. Translated, it gives CAIRPLDRGGSEQYF. The chain couples TRBV10-3 to TRBJ2-7, with TRBD1 matching over 9 bases. From germline, CDR1 is ENHRY and CDR2 SYGVKD. J gave up 6 bases and V 6 bases, and 12 bases lay outside the gene matches. The CDR3 length is 15 residues.

This clonotype was detected ten times or more. The chain employs TRBV5-6 and TRBJ2-7, with 16 nucleotides matching TRBD2. In germline, CDR1 is SGHDT, CDR2 YYEEEE. The CDR3 covers 19 residues. Unmatched junction bases numbered 12, after V lost 0 bases and J lost 6 bases. CDR3 sequence (DNA): TGTGCCAGCAGCTTGGGTGGTTGGGGACTAGCGGGGGGGATGAGCGAGCAGTACTTC. Translating gives CASSLGGWGLAGGMSEQYF. The whole variable domain, remainder taken from reference TRBV5-6 and TRBJ2-7, is DAGVTQSPTHLIKTRGQQVTLRCSPKSGHDTVSWYQQALGQGPQFIFQYYEEEERQRGNFPDRFSGHQFPNYSSELNVNALLLGDSALYLCASSLGGWGLAGGMSEQYFGPGTRLTVT.

This clonotype was picked up many times. J is TRBJ2-3 and V is TRBV20-1, with D possibly matching TRBD2 (7 bases). Per germline, CDR1 DFQATT and CDR2 SNEGSKA (reference sequence). Trimming took 0 bases from V and 4 from J, leaving 17 bases between them. This CDR3 is built from 16 residues. The CDR3 sequence is CSAREVGGLEPDTQYF. The CDR3 nucleotides are TGCAGTGCTAGAGAAGTGGGGGGGCTGGAGCCAGATACGCAGTATTTT.

The genes are TRBV7-2 and TRBJ2-5; the D is unclear. The V and J ends lost 1 base and 5 bases respectively, with 14 bases between them. The CDR3 has 15 amino acids. The germline V gene encodes CDR1 SGHTA and CDR2 FQGNSA. The CDR3 protein is CASSLGLGVWETQYF. The CDR3 DNA sequence: TGTGCCAGCAGCTTAGGCCTTGGGGTCTGGGAGACCCAGTACTTC.